The 10 T cell receptor beta chains in this list originate from one sample, sequenced in a study of radiation and T cells in renal cell carcinoma. Profiled with immunoSEQ multiplex PCR; TCRdb holds only in-frame clones, not every one. The sample has approximately 92,000 clones, about 85% seen once. Time point reported: blood 4 weeks post-SBRT, at nephrectomy. Sample treatment: 15 Gy SBRT to primary tumor, nephrectomy 4 weeks later. Here the sequenced sample was blood, taken from a patient whose treatment included radiotherapy and nephrectomy. These receptors originate from a man aged 50 to 60 with renal cell carcinoma.

The CDR3 DNA reads as TGTGCCAGCAGTGGCAGATCCTCCTATAATTCACCCCTCCACTTT. Encoded protein: CASSGRSSYNSPLHF. The chain couples TRBV2 to TRBJ1-6; D ambiguous. The CDR3 runs to 15 residues. Germline loops: CDR1 SNHLY, CDR2 FYNNEI. The V gene lost 4 bases and the J gene lost 0 bases, with 7 bases spanning the gap.

The chain is built from TRBV5-1 and TRBJ1-1; no clear D. Germline values: CDR1 SGHRS, CDR2 YFSETQ. The CDR3 runs to 15 residues. The V end was cut by 3 bases, the J end by 5 bases, with 17 bases between. CDR3 sequence reads: CASSSTPAAETEAFF. For the CDR3, the DNA is TGCGCCAGCAGCTCGACACCCGCCGCGGAGACTGAAGCTTTCTTT.

This rearrangement joins TRBV19 to TRBJ1-2; possible D gene TRBD1, 6 bases. This CDR3 contains 13 residues. Germline lookup yields CDR1 LNHDA and CDR2 SQIVND (reference sequence). V dropped 8 bases and J dropped 3 bases, with 13 bases sitting between them. The CDR3 DNA reads TGTGCCAGTGGAAGGGGGGGCGACTATGGCTACACCTTC. Its translation: CASGRGGDYGYTF.

The chain links TRBV29-1 to TRBJ2-3; 9 nucleotides agree with TRBD2. Trimming cost V 6 bases and J 2 bases; bases outside gene matches: 3. CDR1 is SQVTM and CDR2 is ANQGSEA in the germline V gene. The CDR3 sequence is 13 residues long. The DNA of the CDR3 is TGCAGCGTGTTAGCGGGGGACACAGATACGCAGTATTTT. Translation gives CSVLAGDTDTQYF.

This clone showed up just once. V gene TRBV30 combines with J gene TRBJ1-6; 9 bases match TRBD1. This CDR3 comprises 13 residues. V was pared by 3 bases and J by 7 bases, with 1 base of the junction left unmatched. Germline lookup yields CDR1 GTSNPN and CDR2 SVGIG (reference sequence). The CDR3 loop is CAWSGQGNSPLHF. As DNA, the CDR3 is TGTGCCTGGAGCGGACAGGGGAATTCACCCCTCCACTTT.

V usage is TRBV5-5 and J usage is TRBJ1-2; D is uncertain. Germline CDR1 and CDR2: SGHKS and YYEKEE (reference sequence). V shed 4 bases and J shed 2 bases, with 9 bases lying between them. There are 13 residues in the CDR3. CDR3 sequence (DNA): TGTGCCAGCAGCCAAGGAGGGAACTATGGCTACACCTTC. It codes for CASSQGGNYGYTF.

The chain carries TRBV5-5 and TRBJ2-1, with no clear D. Germline V CDR1 and CDR2: SGHKS, YYEKEE (reference sequence). The CDR3 extends over 15 amino acids. V lost 1 base to trimming and J lost 3 bases, with 11 bases between them. CDR3 region: CASSLLGLGYNEQFF. DNA of the CDR3: TGTGCCAGCAGCTTGTTGGGATTAGGCTACAATGAGCAGTTCTTC.

This chain links TRBV5-4 with TRBJ2-4; D possibly corresponds to TRBD2 (5 bases). Trimming shortened V by 4 bases and J by 1 base, and 15 bases separated the two germline ends. CDR3 length: 16 amino acids. CDR1 is SGHNT, CDR2 YYREEE, per germline (reference sequence). This CDR3 is CASSRLTRTAKNIQYF. The CDR3, as DNA: TGTGCCAGCAGCCGCCTAACTAGGACTGCCAAAAACATTCAGTACTTC. The variable domain in full, with the rest retrieved from reference TRBV5-4 and TRBJ2-4, is ETGVTQSPTHLIKTRGQQVTLRCSSQSGHNTVSWYQQALGQGPQFIFQYYREEENGRGNFPPRFSGLQFPNYSSELNVNALELDDSALYLCASSRLTRTAKNIQYFGAGTRLSVL.

This sequence joins TRBV19 and TRBJ2-2; perhaps TRBD2 as D (5 bases). This CDR3 contains 16 residues. CDR1 is LNHDA, CDR2 SQIVND, per germline (reference sequence). Trimming pared 3 bases from V and 1 base from J, leaving 12 bases between. This CDR3 reads CASSIAGEWNTGELFF. The CDR3 nucleotides are TGTGCCAGTAGTATTGCTGGGGAGTGGAACACCGGGGAGCTGTTTTTT.

The CDR3 loop reads CASSYGTNYGYTF. CDR3 sequence (DNA): TGTGCCAGCAGCTATGGGACCAACTATGGCTACACCTTC. The rearrangement links TRBV7-9 to TRBJ1-2, with D perhaps matching TRBD1 (5 bases). Germline V gene lookup returns CDR1 SEHNR and CDR2 FQNEAQ (reference sequence). The V gene lost 4 bases and the J gene lost 2 bases, with 8 bases spanning the gap. The CDR3 covers 13 residues. The whole variable domain, filled in from reference TRBV7-9 and TRBJ1-2, reads DTGVSQNPRHKITKRGQNVTFRCDPISEHNRLYWYRQTLGQGPEFLTYFQNEAQLEKSRLLSDRFSAERPKGSFSTLEIQRTEQGDSAMYLCASSYGTNYGYTFGSGTRLTVV.